The clone carrying this T cell receptor beta chain came up a few times. What it recognizes is unknown. The source of the sample is a study of CD8 T cells in ankylosing spondylitis. Study-wide findings and caveats: Reported data indicate significant enrichment of disease-linked clones within matched ankylosing spondylitis synovial fluid. Seven to nine highly homologous variants formed a TCR beta motif that appeared characteristic of ankylosing spondylitis blood. Existing reports had already noted some motif variants in reactive arthritis synovial fluid and blood.

The V gene end was trimmed by 4 bases and the J gene end by 1 base; junction bases not matched to a gene: 2. Germline V CDR1 and CDR2: SGHTA, FQGNSA. This CDR3 comprises 14 residues. Generation of TCR beta libraries employed quantitative 5'-RACE incorporating molecular barcodes. TCRdb analysed the 5' RACE reads with MiXCR anew, one entry per CDR3 protein. There are 350,000 to 450,000 distinct CDR3 sequences in the sample; approximately 26% occur only once, and 0.89% lies in the top ten. The sequenced sample consisted of blood, either unsorted or a sorted T cell fraction (not recorded which). The chain recombines TRBV7-2 with TRBJ2-3; the match to TRBD2 covers 7 bases. The TCR was taken from a male donor with ankylosing spondylitis. CDR3: CASSYTSGTDTQYF. The CDR3 DNA reads TGTGCCAGCAGCTATACTAGCGGCACAGATACGCAGTATTTT.